Following are 21 T cell receptor beta chains from one sample sequenced in a study of cytomegalovirus exposure and HLA in healthy donors. PCR was performed using 60 Vbeta and 13 Jbeta primers. Assay: immunoSEQ multiplex PCR; the TCRdb copy retains only in-frame clones and omits some. The repertoire holds 75,000 to 95,000 clones, with 60% to 85% as singletons. The sequencing input was PBMCs. Every receptor here comes from a woman between 40 and 50 years old in good health and CMV-seropositive.

V usage is TRBV7-9 and J usage is TRBJ2-1; D uncertain. The CDR3 contains 12 residues. CDR1 SEHNR and CDR2 FQNEAQ come from the germline V gene (reference sequence). Between the trimmed V and J ends, which lost 0 bases and 9 bases, there was a span of 6 bases. CDR3 sequence (DNA): TGTGCCAGCAGCTTAGCTGGCGGTGAGCAGTTCTTC. Residues: CASSLAGGEQFF.

The rearrangement links TRBV6-1 to TRBJ2-5; the match to TRBD2 covers 10 bases. The CDR3 loop spans 14 amino acids. J gave up 3 bases and V 7 bases, and 5 bases lay outside the gene matches. Germline CDR1 reads MNHNS; CDR2 reads SASEGT. CDR3 bases: TGTGCCAGCACTAGCGGGAGATCAGAAGAGACCCAGTACTTC. Protein product: CASTSGRSEETQYF.

The V gene is TRBV27, the J gene TRBJ2-7, with 9 bases identical to TRBD1. Germline V lookup: CDR1 MNHEY, CDR2 SMNVEV (reference sequence). V shed 3 bases and J 2 bases; nucleotides not matched to a gene: 11. The CDR3 runs to 17 residues. This CDR3 reads CASSFWTSGTGTYEQYF. The CDR3 DNA reads as TGTGCCAGCAGTTTTTGGACTTCCGGGACAGGGACCTACGAGCAGTACTTC.

The chain couples TRBV7-6 to TRBJ2-1; the match to TRBD2 covers 8 bases. The CDR3 has 15 residues. The V segment lost 1 base and the J segment 4 bases; nucleotides outside the gene matches: 3. Germline V gene data show CDR1 as SGHVS and CDR2 as FNYEAQ. The CDR3 spells CASSLGGRNYNEQFF. The CDR3 coding sequence is TGTGCCAGCAGCTTAGGCGGGAGGAATTACAATGAGCAGTTCTTC.

The chain has TRBV7-9 and TRBJ2-7, with a possible D match to TRBD1 (6 bases). V was trimmed by 5 bases and J by 5 bases, leaving 16 bases between them. Per germline, CDR1 SEHNR and CDR2 FQNEAQ (reference sequence). The CDR3 covers 14 residues. CDR3 DNA: TGTGCCAGCAGCGTACAGGGAAGCTTGGACGAGCAGTACTTC. Its protein product is CASSVQGSLDEQYF.

The CDR3 sequence is CASSLILGQATRDGEQYF. The CDR3, as DNA: TGTGCCAGCAGCTTAATCCTCGGGCAGGCCACCAGGGATGGCGAGCAGTACTTC. The V call is TRBV7-3, the J call TRBJ2-7, with D perhaps TRBD1 (5 bases). V lost 1 base, J lost 6 bases, and 25 bases lay in between. The length of the CDR3 is 18 residues. The V gene's germline CDR1 is SGHTA and CDR2 FQGTGA.

The J gene is TRBJ2-7, the V gene TRBV5-1, with D maybe TRBD2 (6 bases). The CDR3 has 15 residues. Trimming cost V 0 bases and J 0 bases, with 10 bases left between them. CDR1 SGHRS and CDR2 YFSETQ come from the germline V gene. CDR3 in amino acids: CASSLGQTSSYEQYF. The CDR3 DNA follows: TGCGCCAGCAGCTTGGGACAGACTAGCTCCTACGAGCAGTACTTC.

The chain joins TRBV19 to TRBJ2-7; the D is unclear. The V gene lost 4 bases and the J gene lost 3 bases, with 10 bases spanning the gap. Per germline, CDR1 LNHDA and CDR2 SQIVND (reference sequence). The CDR3 is made up of 13 amino acids. DNA of the CDR3: TGTGCCAGTAGTAAGACTGCAGACTACGAGCAGTACTTC. It is translated as CASSKTADYEQYF.

This clone occurred once. V usage is TRBV6-4 and J usage is TRBJ2-1; D perhaps matches TRBD2 (6 bases). Germline values: CDR1 MRHNA, CDR2 SNTAGT. This CDR3 has 15 amino acids. V was trimmed by 5 bases and J by 3 bases, leaving 14 bases between them. In nucleotides, the CDR3 is TGTGCCAGCAGTCTGATTTACGGGGGCTACAATGAGCAGTTCTTC. It encodes CASSLIYGGYNEQFF.

J is TRBJ2-1 and V is TRBV19; a possible D gene is TRBD2 (6 bases). In germline, CDR1 is LNHDA, CDR2 SQIVND (reference sequence). The CDR3 sequence is 16 residues long. Trimming removed 7 bases from V and 0 bases from J, with 16 bases in between. The CDR3 sequence: CASIHPAGGSYNEQFF. For the CDR3, the DNA is TGTGCCAGTATTCACCCAGCGGGCGGCTCCTACAATGAGCAGTTCTTC.

A few counts support this clone. The rearrangement links TRBV5-4 to TRBJ2-1; no clear D. This CDR3 comprises 16 residues. V gave up 0 bases and J gave up 0 bases, with 10 bases separating them. Germline loops: CDR1 SGHNT, CDR2 YYREEE (reference sequence). The CDR3 loop reads CASSLVGRLSYNEQFF. The CDR3 coding sequence is TGTGCCAGCAGCTTGGTGGGCAGGCTCTCCTACAATGAGCAGTTCTTC.

The V call is TRBV6-5, the J call TRBJ2-1; perhaps TRBD2 as D (5 bases). Germline values: CDR1 MNHEY, CDR2 SVGAGI. The CDR3 loop spans 13 amino acids. The ends were cut back, 11 bases at V and 6 bases at J, with 17 bases in the middle. CDR3 region: CAARSAGRNEQFF. For the CDR3, the DNA is TGTGCCGCGCGTAGCGCAGGACGCAATGAGCAGTTCTTC.

The V call is TRBV10-3, the J call TRBJ2-5; 11 nucleotides line up with TRBD2. The DNA end lines up better with TRBJ2-7; the J call may be wrong. The CDR3 length is 16 residues. The V gene's germline CDR1 is ENHRY and CDR2 SYGVKD. CDR3 in DNA: TGTGCCATCAGTGAGCACACTAGCGGGAGATCCTACGAGCAGTACTTC. Its translation: CAISEHTSGRSYEQYF.

This clone was observed a handful of times. Its ends do not fully match the called genes, so a read error is possible. The chain uses TRBV11-3 and TRBJ2-7; 7 bases fit TRBD1. Germline lookup yields CDR1 SGHNT and CDR2 YENEEA. CDR3 length: 11 amino acids. In DNA, the CDR3 is TGTGCCAGCAGCTTCCAAGGACAGGCCAACTTC. Residues: CASSFQGQANF. The full variable domain, in which reference TRBV11-3 and TRBJ2-7 provide the parts outside the CDR3, is EAGVVQSPRYKIIEKKQPVAFWCNPISGHNTLYWYLQNLGQGPELLIRYENEEAVDDSQLPKDRFSAERLKGVDSTLKIQPAELGDSAVYLCASSFQGQANFGPGTRLTVT.

V is TRBV29-1 and J is TRBJ2-7; D is uncertain. The CDR3 length is 11 residues. Between the trimmed V and J ends, which lost 4 bases and 3 bases, there was a span of 7 bases. CDR1 is SQVTM and CDR2 is ANQGSEA in the germline V gene. The DNA for the CDR3 is TGCAGCGTTGGAGGAGACTACGAGCAGTACTTC. Translated: CSVGGDYEQYF.

This chain links TRBV18 with TRBJ2-5, with TRBD2 identical over 7 bases. The V segment lost 4 bases and the J segment 3 bases; nucleotides outside the gene matches: 8. This CDR3 comprises 15 residues. Germline CDR1 reads KGHSH; CDR2 reads LQKENI. Here the CDR3 reads CASSQRTSGEETQYF. For the CDR3, the DNA is TGTGCCAGCTCACAAAGGACTAGTGGAGAAGAGACCCAGTACTTC.

CDR3 protein: CASRQQETQYF. In nucleotides, the CDR3 is TGTGCCAGCAGGCAGCAAGAGACCCAGTACTTC. The V and J genes are TRBV27 and TRBJ2-5; D is ambiguous. With 6 bases removed from V and 2 bases from J, the gap between germline ends came to 4 bases. Germline CDR1 and CDR2: MNHEY and SMNVEV (reference sequence). This CDR3 is built from 11 residues.

This clone was detected only once. V is TRBV27 and J is TRBJ2-1, with TRBD2 matching over 11 bases. Germline lookup yields CDR1 MNHEY and CDR2 SMNVEV (reference sequence). The V segment lost 5 bases and the J segment 0 bases; nucleotides outside the gene matches: 12. The CDR3 runs to 19 residues. CDR3 nucleotides: TGTGCCAGCAGTCCCATAGCGGGAGGGCCTCTAAGCTCCTACAATGAGCAGTTCTTC. Encoded protein: CASSPIAGGPLSSYNEQFF.

The chain uses TRBV5-8 and TRBJ2-7, with a possible D match to TRBD1 (6 bases). This CDR3 spans 14 amino acids. V was pared by 0 bases and J by 4 bases, with 11 bases between. In germline, CDR1 is SGHTS, CDR2 YDEGEE. CDR3 DNA: TGTGCCAGCAGCTTGGGAACAGGGAAATACGAGCAGTACTTC. This encodes CASSLGTGKYEQYF.

This clone came up a few times. The chain carries TRBV27 and TRBJ2-3; the match to TRBD1 covers 7 bases. J gave up 12 bases and V 4 bases, and 13 bases lay outside the gene matches. This CDR3 contains 14 residues. Looked up from germline, CDR1 is MNHEY and CDR2 is SMNVEV (reference sequence). The CDR3: CASSSTPDRVGQYF. The CDR3 nucleotides read TGTGCCAGCAGTTCCACCCCTGACAGGGTGGGTCAGTATTTT.

The chain carries TRBV28 and TRBJ2-7; 9 nucleotides agree with TRBD2. The CDR3 is 18 amino acids. Unmatched junction bases numbered 21, after V lost 6 bases and J lost 6 bases. Germline assignment: CDR1 MDHEN and CDR2 SYDVKM. CDR3 bases: TGTGCCAGCAGCACAGCAAATAGCGGGAGCCTTACAGCGATCGAGCAGTACTTC. Translated, it gives CASSTANSGSLTAIEQYF.